The clone carrying this T cell receptor (beta chain) has ten or more counts. Its antigen is undetermined. V was pared by 6 bases and J by 1 base, with 11 bases between. The length of the CDR3 is 13 residues. Germline assignment: CDR1 SQVTM and CDR2 ANQGSEA. TCRbeta library preparation incorporated unique molecular identifiers. Each CDR3 protein gets one entry after TCRdb re-called the PCR reads with MiXCR. Among roughly 100,000 distinct CDR3 sequences, around 7% were seen once, and the ten largest hold 16%. This sample is part of a study of T-cell reconstitution after alpha-beta-depleted transplantation in children. Findings and limits, study-wide: At around two months after transplant, the alpha-beta T cells were reportedly derived from several hundred expanded clones that came from non-depleted graft cells. The high TCRbeta diversity at day 60 in some patients came from surviving recipient T cells and thymic progenitors. Hyperexpanded clones declined; after one year, newly produced T cells mostly supplied diversity.

The V and J genes are TRBV29-1 and TRBJ2-3; D unresolved. The TCR originated in a boy aged 2-9 years with acute lymphoblastic leukemia, due to receive a stem cell transplant. Material: PBMCs, obtained before TCRalphabeta/CD19-depleted stem cell transplant. CDR3 DNA sequence: TGCAGCGTGCCTCGGACCGGCACAGATACGCAGTATTTT. It specifies CSVPRTGTDTQYF.